The text below deals with one TCR beta chain. Its antigen is currently unknown. This sample stems from a study of T cell repertoires in cytomegalovirus infection. Whole-study findings and limits: Dominating the ex vivo response were TCR beta clonotypes that were CMV-specific and HLA-C-restricted.

TCRdb re-analysed the reads in MiXCR, keeping a single row per CDR3 protein. The sample includes around 710,000 distinct CDR3 sequences, almost 30% seen only once; the top ten take around 14%. The germline V gene encodes CDR1 MNHNS and CDR2 SASEGT. The CDR3 has 15 residues. V lost 3 bases and J 2 bases, leaving 11 bases between the germline ends. The specimen comprised cultured CD8+ T cells from PBMCs, sampled from culture after CMV antigen stimulation. The clonotype originates from a human donor in good health (CMV status not recorded). Some clones in this sample may be carry-over from other donors' samples. The chain combines TRBV6-1 with TRBJ2-1; D is perhaps TRBD1 (5 bases). This CDR3 reads CASSDRDSPYNEQFF. In DNA, the CDR3 is TGTGCCAGCAGTGACAGGGATTCACCCTACAATGAGCAGTTCTTC.